Below, one T cell receptor beta chain is given with its context. The antigen is undetermined. This record comes from a study of blood T cells in healthy people across ages. Turning to the study itself: There was about one barcoded beta molecule captured by template switching per two T cells.

Through a sample-barcoded 5' primer and a J-beta primer mix, a second PCR was run for about 6 to 12 cycles. In TCRdb, the 5' RACE reads were re-called with MiXCR into one record per CDR3 protein. The sample gives 1.5 million to 2 million distinct CDR3 sequences, 35% to 50% of which show up once; 23% is in the top ten. Germline V gene lookup returns CDR1 SGHDT and CDR2 YYEEEE. The CDR3 contains 18 residues. Findings and caveats of the study: Older age went with lower TCR beta diversity per million T cells, in a roughly linear way.

Peripheral blood samples of roughly 10 milliliters were drawn from each donor. The sequence was obtained from a human donor in good health. The sample taken for sequencing was blood. The V call is TRBV5-6, the J call TRBJ2-4; TRBD1 matches 7 bases. The end of the DNA aligns better with TRBJ2-7, so the J call may be wrong. The CDR3 protein is CASSLYGRARDRTYEQYF. CDR3 nucleotides: TGTGCCAGCAGCTTGTATGGCCGCGCCCGGGACAGAACCTACGAGCAGTACTTC.